Listed below are T cell receptor beta chains from one sample, sequenced in a study of cytomegalovirus exposure and HLA in healthy donors. Method: immunoSEQ multiplex PCR; TCRdb's copy keeps in-frame clones and lacks some. The sample includes under 300,000 clones, under 80% of them seen just once. The sequenced sample consisted of PBMCs. The receptors shown here come from a female donor in good health and CMV-seronegative. The CDR3 runs from the conserved cysteine through the conserved F or W. The D gene is left open where the match is weak. Clone sizes are given selectively: once, few, many, or a class where the clone is expanded.

abundance: -
j_gene: TRBJ1-4
v_gene: TRBV27
d_gene: TRBD1
CDR3nt: TGTGCCAGCAGTTCCGGACAGGGTCATGAAAAACTGTTTTTT
CDR3aa: CASSSGQGHEKLFF

abundance: -
j_gene: TRBJ2-1
v_gene: TRBV5-8
d_gene: TRBD2
CDR3nt: TGTGCCAGCAGCTTGGGCGGGAGGGTCTACAATGAGCAGTTCTTC
CDR3aa: CASSLGGRVYNEQFF

abundance: -
j_gene: TRBJ2-5
v_gene: TRBV9
d_gene: TRBD1
CDR3nt: TGTGCCAGCAGCGTAGGACAGGGGTCCGAGACCCAGTACTTC
CDR3aa: CASSVGQGSETQYF

abundance: -
j_gene: TRBJ1-2
v_gene: TRBV30
d_gene: TRBD1
CDR3nt: TGTGCCTGGAGTGGGAACGGAGGACAGGGCACTAACTATGGCTACACCTTC
CDR3aa: CAWSGNGGQGTNYGYTF

abundance: -
j_gene: TRBJ2-7
v_gene: TRBV11-2
d_gene: -
CDR3nt: TGTGCCAGCAGCTTGGCCGGGACATCGTACGAGCAGTACTTC
CDR3aa: CASSLAGTSYEQYF

abundance: -
j_gene: TRBJ2-7
v_gene: TRBV7-9
d_gene: TRBD2
CDR3nt: TGTGCCAGCAGCCACATGGGGGGAGGGCCCTACTCCTACGAGCAGTACTTC
CDR3aa: CASSHMGGGPYSYEQYF

abundance: few
j_gene: TRBJ2-7
v_gene: TRBV6-5
d_gene: -
CDR3nt: TGTGCCAGCAGTTACTCCAAGAACCCAACGGGATACGAGTACTTC
CDR3aa: CASSYSKNPTGYEYF

abundance: -
j_gene: TRBJ2-7
v_gene: TRBV5-1
d_gene: TRBD2
CDR3nt: TGCGCCAGCAGCTTGCTAGCGGGGTCCTACGAGCAGTACTTC
CDR3aa: CASSLLAGSYEQYF

abundance: -
j_gene: TRBJ2-7
v_gene: TRBV28
d_gene: TRBD2
CDR3nt: TGTGCCAGCAGTTCTCGTCGGTCGGGACTAGACTACGAGCAGTACTTC
CDR3aa: CASSSRRSGLDYEQYF

abundance: -
j_gene: TRBJ2-7
v_gene: TRBV5-5
d_gene: -
CDR3nt: TGTGCCAGCAGCTTGGCTCTATACTACGAGCAGTACTTC
CDR3aa: CASSLALYYEQYF

abundance: -
j_gene: TRBJ1-5
v_gene: TRBV27
d_gene: -
CDR3nt: TGTGCCAGCAGGCCCGCCCCAGCGGATCAGCCCCAGCATTTT
CDR3aa: CASRPAPADQPQHF

abundance: -
j_gene: TRBJ2-3
v_gene: TRBV10-3
d_gene: TRBD1
CDR3nt: TGTGCCATCGGGGTAGGGGGCAGTGTAGGGGATACGCAGTATTTT
CDR3aa: CAIGVGGSVGDTQYF

abundance: -
j_gene: TRBJ1-1
v_gene: TRBV7-2
d_gene: TRBD1
CDR3nt: TGTGCCAGCAGCTTCAGGGGGAGTTACACTGAAGCTTTCTTT
CDR3aa: CASSFRGSYTEAFF

abundance: -
j_gene: TRBJ2-5
v_gene: TRBV7-9
d_gene: -
CDR3nt: TGTGCCAGCAGCTTACTAGAGACCCAGTACTTC
CDR3aa: CASSLLETQYF

abundance: -
j_gene: TRBJ2-1
v_gene: TRBV9
d_gene: -
CDR3nt: TGTGCCAGCAGCGGACAAGGTGAGCAGTTCTTC
CDR3aa: CASSGQGEQFF

abundance: -
j_gene: TRBJ2-1
v_gene: TRBV4-1
d_gene: -
CDR3nt: TGCGCCAGTCGAAACCAAGCGCAAGCAGACAATGAGCAGTTCTTC
CDR3aa: CASRNQAQADNEQFF

abundance: -
j_gene: TRBJ1-6
v_gene: TRBV5-1
d_gene: -
CDR3nt: TGCGCCAGCAGCTTGGGGGAATATCAGGGGCCGGTTGTTTCACCCCTCCACTTT
CDR3aa: CASSLGEYQGPVVSPLHF

abundance: -
j_gene: TRBJ1-4
v_gene: TRBV18
d_gene: -
CDR3nt: TGTGCCAGCTCACCGGGAACATCCTCCGCGGGAGAAAAACTGTTTTTT
CDR3aa: CASSPGTSSAGEKLFF

abundance: -
j_gene: TRBJ2-7
v_gene: TRBV6-5
d_gene: -
CDR3nt: TGTGCCAGCAGTTCAAACTACGAGCAGTACTTC
CDR3aa: CASSSNYEQYF

abundance: once
j_gene: TRBJ1-2
v_gene: TRBV28
d_gene: TRBD1
CDR3nt: TGTGCCAGCAGTTTTGGGACAGGGAACTATGGCTACACCTTC
CDR3aa: CASSFGTGNYGYTF

abundance: -
j_gene: TRBJ2-3
v_gene: TRBV19
d_gene: TRBD1
CDR3nt: TGTGCCAGTAGTGATCCGGGACAGGGTGCCGATACGCAGTATTTT
CDR3aa: CASSDPGQGADTQYF

abundance: -
j_gene: TRBJ2-5
v_gene: TRBV6-1
d_gene: -
CDR3nt: TGTGCCAGCAGTGAGAGTGATTCAGGGGTAGAGACCCAGTACTTC
CDR3aa: CASSESDSGVETQYF

abundance: -
j_gene: TRBJ2-1
v_gene: TRBV10-1
d_gene: TRBD2
CDR3nt: TGCGCCAGCAGTGGGGGACTAGCGGGAGGGGTAGAGCAGTTCTTC
CDR3aa: CASSGGLAGGVEQFF

abundance: -
j_gene: TRBJ2-1
v_gene: TRBV10-3
d_gene: TRBD2
CDR3nt: TGTGCCATCACTAGCGGCTCCTACAATGAGCAGTTCTTC
CDR3aa: CAITSGSYNEQFF

abundance: -
j_gene: TRBJ2-7
v_gene: TRBV28
d_gene: -
CDR3nt: TGTGCCAGCAGTTTGGTGACTGTGGCCTACGAGCAGTACTTC
CDR3aa: CASSLVTVAYEQYF

abundance: -
j_gene: TRBJ2-1
v_gene: TRBV7-2
d_gene: TRBD2
CDR3nt: TGTGCCAGCAGCTTCGGACTAGCGTTAAGTGAGCAGTTCTTC
CDR3aa: CASSFGLALSEQFF

abundance: few
j_gene: TRBJ1-4
v_gene: TRBV15
d_gene: TRBD1
CDR3nt: TGTGCCACCAGCCGGACAGGGGGCGAGAGTGAAAAACTGTTTTTT
CDR3aa: CATSRTGGESEKLFF

abundance: -
j_gene: TRBJ1-2
v_gene: TRBV18
d_gene: TRBD1
CDR3nt: TGTGCCAGCTCCCCAATAAGGGGGCTAGAAAATGGCTACACCTTC
CDR3aa: CASSPIRGLENGYTF

abundance: -
j_gene: TRBJ2-1
v_gene: TRBV11-3
d_gene: TRBD2
CDR3nt: TGTGCCAGCAGCCCCATAGCGGGAGGTTTGGGTGAGCAGTTCTTC
CDR3aa: CASSPIAGGLGEQFF

abundance: -
j_gene: TRBJ2-7
v_gene: TRBV28
d_gene: TRBD2
CDR3nt: TGTGCCAGCAGCCCTGGTCCACTAGCGGGAAACCCCTACGAGCAGTACTTC
CDR3aa: CASSPGPLAGNPYEQYF

abundance: -
j_gene: TRBJ2-2
v_gene: TRBV7-8
d_gene: TRBD1
CDR3nt: TGTGCCAGCACCCCGAGGGGACAGGGGGTTGCCGGGGAGCTGTTTTTT
CDR3aa: CASTPRGQGVAGELFF

abundance: -
j_gene: TRBJ2-7
v_gene: TRBV6-6
d_gene: -
CDR3nt: TGTGCCAGCGGTAAGGAGCGGATAAACTACGAGCAGTACTTC
CDR3aa: CASGKERINYEQYF

abundance: -
j_gene: TRBJ1-6
v_gene: TRBV5-1
d_gene: TRBD1
CDR3nt: TGCGCCAGCAGCCTAACCGGGACAGGGGCCAGCTCCTATAATTCACCCCTCCACTTT
CDR3aa: CASSLTGTGASSYNSPLHF

abundance: few
j_gene: TRBJ2-7
v_gene: TRBV7-2
d_gene: -
CDR3nt: TGTGCCAGCAGCGGCGACAGCTCCCCCTACGAGCAGTACTTC
CDR3aa: CASSGDSSPYEQYF

abundance: -
j_gene: TRBJ2-2
v_gene: TRBV9
d_gene: -
CDR3nt: TGTGCCAGCAGCGTCTCCGGGGCGAACACCGGGGAGCTGTTTTTT
CDR3aa: CASSVSGANTGELFF